Listed here are 17 T cell receptor beta chains from one sample, sequenced in a study of esophageal squamous cell carcinoma under preoperative chemotherapy. MiXCR, applied by TCRdb to the PCR reads, yields one record per CDR3 protein. Among roughly 20,000 distinct CDR3 sequences listed, about 43% were seen once. The time point denotes: after preoperative PTX-NDP chemotherapy. The sample was acquired from a patient given preoperative chemotherapy. The receptors were sampled from a human donor with esophageal squamous cell carcinoma. The donor label of this sample is uncertain.

The rearrangement links TRBV7-7 to TRBJ2-1; 11 bases fit TRBD1. The germline V gene has CDR1 SSHAT and CDR2 FNYEAQ (reference sequence). V shed 1 base and J 5 bases; nucleotides not matched to a gene: 1. The CDR3 covers 15 residues. CDR3 DNA: TGTGCCAGCAGCTTAGGGACAGGGGGCCACAATGAGCAGTTCTTC. It is translated as CASSLGTGGHNEQFF.

This clonotype turned up a few times. The CDR3 sequence is CASSIRDRSNNEQFF. Here the CDR3 DNA reads TGTGCCAGTAGTATCCGGGACAGGAGCAACAATGAGCAGTTCTTC. The chain has TRBV19 and TRBJ2-1; 8 bases agree with TRBD1. V was pared by 3 bases and J by 5 bases, with 6 bases of the junction left unmatched. This CDR3 contains 15 residues. Germline values: CDR1 LNHDA, CDR2 SQIVND (reference sequence).

The chain uses TRBV7-9 and TRBJ2-7; D is tentatively TRBD1 or TRBD2 (6 bases each). Germline assignment: CDR1 SEHNR and CDR2 FQNEAQ (reference sequence). This CDR3 comprises 14 residues. With 5 bases removed from V and 1 base from J, the gap between germline ends came to 12 bases. The CDR3, as DNA: TGTGCCAGCAGCCGCGGGACATCTTCCTACGAGCAGTACTTC. Translated: CASSRGTSSYEQYF.

This clonotype was counted at least ten times. This chain joins TRBV7-2 and TRBJ1-1; possible D gene TRBD1, 6 bases. V shed 3 bases and J shed 5 bases, with 13 bases lying between them. The CDR3 totals 14 residues. Germline V gene lookup returns CDR1 SGHTA and CDR2 FQGNSA. CDR3 DNA: TGTGCCAGCAGCTTGGTGGGGGGCTTGACTGAAGCTTTCTTT. It translates to CASSLVGGLTEAFF.

This clonotype was observed at least ten times. This rearrangement joins TRBV10-3 to TRBJ1-5; a weak D match, TRBD1 (5 bases). The CDR3 consists of 14 residues. V shed 8 bases and J shed 4 bases, with 15 bases lying between them. The germline V gene has CDR1 ENHRY and CDR2 SYGVKD. CDR3 in amino acids: CAIRRGAGNQPQHF. In DNA form, the CDR3 reads TGTGCCATCCGGCGGGGCGCAGGAAATCAGCCCCAGCATTTT.

With respect to this clonotype: Because it lacks the conserved phenylalanine or tryptophan at the end, this CDR3 is likely a read error. It is unclear where the CDR3 begins or ends on the DNA, so no DNA is shown, and the CDR3 is as TCRdb lists it. The rearrangement joins TRBV7-2 to TRBJ2-5; TRBD1, as called in the table, went unchecked against the DNA. The CDR3 adds up to 14 amino acids, both ends counted. Germline values: CDR1 SGHTA, CDR2 FQGNSA. CDR3 residues: CASSPTGDKTTWFS.

As to this clonotype: The CDR3 does not end in the conserved phenylalanine or tryptophan, so this is likely a read error. Because the CDR3's place on the DNA is in doubt, the DNA is left out and the CDR3 is given as listed by TCRdb. The V call is TRBV12-3 or TRBV12-4, the J call TRBJ2-3; the table gives TRBD2 as D, unverified against the DNA. Ends included, the CDR3 has 16 residues. CDR3 amino acids: CASSLQEGRGKDTQYL.

This clonotype was detected ten times or more. The V and J genes are TRBV12-3 or TRBV12-4 and TRBJ2-7; D is undetermined. V was shortened by 4 bases and J by 0 bases, with 13 bases between the two germline ends. This CDR3 is built from 15 residues. This CDR3 is CASSSGPPLSYEQYF. CDR3 nucleotides: TGTGCCAGCAGTTCGGGCCCCCCTCTCTCCTACGAGCAGTACTTC.

This clonotype showed up just a few times. The genes are TRBV12-3 or TRBV12-4 and TRBJ2-1, with 7 bases fitting TRBD2. This CDR3 region has 11 residues. J lost 8 bases, V lost 7 bases, and 2 bases had no gene match. Here the CDR3 reads CASNAGDEQFF. As DNA, the CDR3 is TGTGCCAGCAATGCGGGAGATGAGCAGTTCTTC.

This rearrangement joins TRBV7-2 to TRBJ2-3; 9 bases fit TRBD1. The CDR3 spans 16 residues. Trimming cost V 5 bases and J 12 bases; bases outside gene matches: 18. The V gene's germline CDR1 is SGHTA and CDR2 FQGNSA. The CDR3 DNA is TGTGCCAGCAGCGCACGACAGGGGGGGGGCACAGACACTCAGTATTTT. Translating it yields CASSARQGGGTDTQYF.

The chain carries TRBV11-3 and TRBJ2-3; D is undetermined. The CDR3 consists of 12 residues. Trimming stripped 0 bases from V and 5 bases from J, with 3 bases between. CDR1 is SGHNT and CDR2 is YENEEA in the germline V gene. In DNA, the CDR3 is TGTGCCAGCAGCTTAGAGATAGATACGCAGTATTTT. It is translated as CASSLEIDTQYF.

The genes are TRBV7-9 and TRBJ2-1; 10 positions match TRBD1. CDR3 length: 15 amino acids. Trimming removed 6 bases from V and 7 bases from J; junction bases left unmatched: 9. Per the germline V gene, CDR1 is SEHNR and CDR2 is FQNEAQ (reference sequence). Here the CDR3 reads CASSWGTGDRNEQFF. In nucleotides, the CDR3 is TGTGCCAGCAGTTGGGGGACAGGGGACCGTAATGAGCAGTTCTTC.

Comment on this clonotype: One end of the junction varies from germline; a read error may be responsible. The CDR3 DNA follows: TGTGCGAGCAGTGCCTCGGGGCTGTTTGGCACAGATACGCAGTATTTC. Encoded protein: CASSASGLFGTDTQYF. The chain uses TRBV27 and TRBJ2-3; the D call may be TRBD1 or TRBD2 (5 bases each). The CDR3 has 16 residues. CDR1 is MNHEY, CDR2 SMNVEV, per germline (reference sequence).

This sequence joins TRBV7-8 and TRBJ2-2, with D maybe TRBD1 (5 bases). The CDR3 runs 16 residues. V was clipped by 5 bases and J by 13 bases, with 26 bases between them. Germline V lookup: CDR1 SGHVS, CDR2 FQNEAQ. CDR3 nucleotide sequence: TGTGCCAGCAGCCCAAGGACCGGTGTGAGCACAGGTGCGCTGTTTTTT. Translated, it gives CASSPRTGVSTGALFF.

The chain joins TRBV6-1 to TRBJ2-5, with 9 bases matching TRBD2. From germline, CDR1 is MNHNS and CDR2 SASEGT. J gave up 5 bases and V 5 bases, and 9 bases lay outside the gene matches. This CDR3 spans 15 amino acids. The CDR3 sequence is CASSRSGRSGETQYF. The CDR3 bases are TGTGCCAGCAGTCGAAGCGGGAGGTCCGGGGAGACCCAGTACTTC.

CDR3 sequence reads: CASSTYPRDRELEQYF. In DNA, the CDR3 is TGTGCCAGCAGTACCTACCCAAGGGACAGGGAGCTCGAGCAGTACTTC. J is TRBJ2-3 and V is TRBV6-1; 9 bases fit TRBD1. The DNA end lines up better with TRBJ2-7; the J call may be wrong. Germline CDR1 and CDR2: MNHNS and SASEGT. The CDR3 consists of 16 residues.

By share, this clonotype counts as large. V and J are TRBV7-8 and TRBJ2-5, with D perhaps matching TRBD1 (6 bases). The V end was cut by 5 bases, the J end by 11 bases, with 18 bases between. Looked up from germline, CDR1 is SGHVS and CDR2 is FQNEAQ. The CDR3 totals 13 residues. CDR3 nucleotide sequence: TGTGCCAGCAGCCAACACAGGGCTGGGGAGCAGTACTTC. Translation: CASSQHRAGEQYF.